The 26 T cell receptor beta chains listed next were all sequenced from one sample in a study of shared clonotypes between healthy human individuals. Naive-designated CD8 cells lacked CD45RO, were positively enriched for CCR7, and omitted terminally differentiated effector memory CD45RA+ cells. The table came from immunoSEQ multiplex PCR; TCRdb's copy has only in-frame clones and leaves some out. The sample yields hundreds of thousands of clones, around 96% seen once. The sequencing input was naive CD8+ T cells sorted from blood. These receptors originate from a woman in her thirties in good health.

The chain joins TRBV2 to TRBJ2-7; a possible D gene is TRBD1 (5 bases). V was pared by 5 bases and J by 2 bases, with 10 bases between. Germline V gives CDR1 SNHLY, CDR2 FYNNEI. This CDR3 has 13 amino acids. CDR3 bases: TGTGCCAGCAGTCCAGGGTATACCTACGAGCAGTACTTC. This codes for CASSPGYTYEQYF.

This chain connects TRBV27 to TRBJ2-2; no definite D call. Trimming left V 3 bases short and J 11 bases short, with 13 bases between. The CDR3 spans 13 residues. Looked up from germline, CDR1 is MNHEY and CDR2 is SMNVEV (reference sequence). CDR3 amino acids: CASSFLTVIELFF. DNA of the CDR3: TGTGCCAGCAGTTTCCTTACAGTTATAGAGCTGTTTTTT.

The genes are TRBV28 and TRBJ1-3, with 8 bases matching TRBD1. Germline V CDR1 and CDR2: MDHEN, SYDVKM. V dropped 2 bases and J dropped 0; count of bases not matched to a gene: 18. The CDR3 runs 21 residues. CDR3 sequence (DNA): TGTGCCAGCAGTTTAATTTTAAAGGGACAGGCGAAAATTATCTCTGGAAACACCATATATTTT. This encodes CASSLILKGQAKIISGNTIYF. Full variable domain (missing parts from reference TRBV28 and TRBJ1-3): DVKVTQSSRYLVKRTGEKVFLECVQDMDHENMFWYRQDPGLGLRLIYFSYDVKMKEKGDIPEGYSVSREKKERFSLILESASTNQTSMYLCASSLILKGQAKIISGNTIYFGEGSWLTVV.

The chain has TRBV9 and TRBJ2-7; 8 bases match TRBD2. With V trimmed by 3 bases and J by 6 bases, 8 bases remained unmatched. CDR1 and CDR2 (germline): SGDLS, YYNGEE. The CDR3 spans 14 residues. The CDR3: CASSGKREWGEQYF. In nucleotides, the CDR3 is TGTGCCAGCAGCGGGAAGCGGGAGTGGGGCGAGCAGTACTTC.

The V and J genes are TRBV30 and TRBJ2-7; tentative D call: TRBD1 (6 bases). CDR1 and CDR2 (germline): GTSNPN, SVGIG (reference sequence). Trimming removed 1 base at V and 4 bases at J, with 14 bases between. This CDR3 spans 14 amino acids. The CDR3 here is CAWSDIGGTYEQYF. For the CDR3, the DNA is TGTGCCTGGAGTGATATAGGTGGGACATACGAGCAGTACTTC.

The rearrangement links TRBV7-9 to TRBJ1-2, with 9 nucleotides matching TRBD1. In germline, CDR1 is SEHNR, CDR2 FQNEAQ (reference sequence). The CDR3 covers 15 residues. With 4 bases clipped from V and 2 bases from J, the junction kept 5 bases outside the gene matches. CDR3 coding DNA: TGTGCCAGCAGCTCACCGGGACAGGGAAACTATGGCTACACCTTC. This encodes CASSSPGQGNYGYTF.

This chain joins TRBV7-9 and TRBJ2-1; 8 bases align to TRBD2. J lost 6 bases, V lost 4 bases, and 8 bases had no gene match. CDR1 and CDR2 (germline): SEHNR, FQNEAQ (reference sequence). The CDR3 runs 15 residues. DNA for the CDR3: TGTGCCAGCAGCTCGCGTTCCGGGACTAGCAATGAGCAGTTCTTC. Translating gives CASSSRSGTSNEQFF.

V is TRBV5-1 and J is TRBJ1-1, with TRBD1 identical over 11 bases. CDR1 and CDR2 (germline): SGHRS, YFSETQ. This CDR3 is 16 amino acids long. V lost 5 bases, J lost 1 base, and 7 bases stayed unmatched. The CDR3 nucleotides read TGCGCCAGCAGTTATAGGACAGGGGGCGCGAACACTGAAGCTTTCTTT. Translating it yields CASSYRTGGANTEAFF.

The chain uses TRBV21-1 and TRBJ2-7; the table's D call, TRBD1, has no DNA check behind it. TRBV21-1 is a pseudogene segment. This CDR3 comprises 15 residues. CDR3 DNA: TGTGCCAGCAGCCCCCGACACATCCCCCTGATAGAGCAGTACTTC. This translates into CASSPRHIPLIEQYF.

The count of this clone is one. The genes are TRBV4-1 and TRBJ2-7; 10 bases are a match to TRBD1. V lost 4 bases to trimming and J lost 0 bases; unmatched junction nucleotides: 9. This CDR3 is built from 17 residues. The germline CDR1 and CDR2 sequences are MGHRA and YSYEKL. In DNA form, the CDR3 reads TGCGCCAGCAGCCGTAAAGCCGGGACAGGGGTCTCCTACGAGCAGTACTTC. It codes for CASSRKAGTGVSYEQYF.

The V gene is TRBV7-8, the J gene TRBJ2-6; 9 bases agree with TRBD1. Germline V gives CDR1 SGHVS, CDR2 FQNEAQ. This CDR3 contains 18 residues. V lost 7 bases and J lost 4; bases outside the gene matches: 14. The CDR3: CASNNFRDRVAGANVLTF. The CDR3 nucleotides are TGTGCCAGCAATAATTTCCGGGACAGGGTAGCCGGGGCCAACGTCCTGACTTTC.

This chain connects TRBV19 to TRBJ1-1, with TRBD1 identical over 7 bases. The CDR3 covers 15 residues. Unmatched junction bases numbered 11, after V lost 5 bases and J lost 5 bases. Germline assignment: CDR1 LNHDA and CDR2 SQIVND (reference sequence). The CDR3 sequence is CASSLTGLRRTEAFF. Written as DNA, the CDR3 is TGTGCCAGTAGTCTGACAGGGCTGAGGAGGACTGAAGCTTTCTTT.

The rearrangement joins TRBV15 to TRBJ1-2, with TRBD1 matching over 7 bases. The CDR3 runs to 16 residues. After removal of 3 bases from V and 4 bases from J, the junction contained 11 bases not matched to a gene. CDR1 and CDR2 (germline): LNHNV, YYDKDF (reference sequence). CDR3 sequence (DNA): TGTGCCACCAGCAGCGTTAAGGACAGGTCCGCCTATGGCTACACCTTC. Encoded protein: CATSSVKDRSAYGYTF.

This chain connects TRBV7-9 to TRBJ2-7, with D perhaps TRBD1 or TRBD2 (5 bases each). CDR1 and CDR2 (germline): SEHNR, FQNEAQ (reference sequence). V dropped 5 bases and J dropped 2 bases, with 13 bases sitting between them. There are 14 residues in the CDR3. The CDR3 here is CASSRDPGTYEQYF. The CDR3 nucleotides are TGTGCCAGCAGCCGGGACCCGGGGACCTACGAGCAGTACTTC.

This clone occurred once. The chain combines TRBV28 with TRBJ1-5, with D maybe TRBD1 (5 bases). The CDR3 covers 18 residues. Germline CDR1 is MDHEN and CDR2 is SYDVKM. Trimming removed 4 bases at V and 2 bases at J, with 21 bases between. CDR3 in DNA: TGTGCCAGCAGTTCGGGAGGGGTGAGGGGTAGGGGCAATCAGCCCCAGCATTTT. Amino acid sequence: CASSSGGVRGRGNQPQHF.

The chain combines TRBV2 with TRBJ2-7; 7 nucleotides line up with TRBD1. The V gene's germline CDR1 is SNHLY and CDR2 FYNNEI. The trim removed 8 bases at V and 1 base at J, leaving 8 bases unmatched. CDR3 length: 14 amino acids. CDR3 DNA: TGTGCCAGCTATGGGACAGACAAATCCTACGAGCAGTACTTC. The encoded protein is CASYGTDKSYEQYF.

This clone was seen a single time. The rearrangement links TRBV7-2 to TRBJ2-5, with D perhaps matching TRBD2 (6 bases). The DNA end is more similar to TRBJ2-7, so the J call may be wrong. CDR1 SGHTA and CDR2 FQGNSA come from the germline V gene. The CDR3 has 17 residues. CDR3 protein: CASSLTGEQPIIYEQYF. The CDR3 DNA follows: TGTGCCAGCAGCTTAACGGGGGAACAGCCAATAATTTACGAGCAGTACTTC.

The V gene is TRBV5-6, the J gene TRBJ2-7, with no clear D. The CDR3 is 14 amino acids. Trimming cost V 1 base and J 6 bases, with 14 bases left between them. The germline gives CDR1 SGHDT, CDR2 YYEEEE. The CDR3 here is CASSLRLQLGEQYF. CDR3 coding DNA: TGTGCCAGCAGCTTGAGGCTACAGTTGGGCGAGCAGTACTTC.

This clone was counted once. This chain connects TRBV7-2 to TRBJ2-5, with 12 bases aligning to TRBD2. The assigned J gene may be wrong: the sequence end matches TRBJ2-7 better. This CDR3 has 18 residues. The germline V gene encodes CDR1 SGHTA and CDR2 FQGNSA. The CDR3 DNA reads TGTGCCAGCAGCTCTCCATTCGGGCTAGCGGGAGGGCCCGACGAGCAGTACTTC. This codes for CASSSPFGLAGGPDEQYF.

The V gene is TRBV27, the J gene TRBJ2-7, with 9 bases identical to TRBD1. Germline V gene data show CDR1 as MNHEY and CDR2 as SMNVEV (reference sequence). This CDR3 region has 17 residues. The junction had 10 bases not matched to a gene; V was cut back by 3 bases and J by 1 base. The CDR3 DNA reads TGTGCCAGCAGTTTTATTCCGGGACAGGGAAGGTCCTACGAGCAGTACTTC. Translation: CASSFIPGQGRSYEQYF.

The gene calls are TRBV11-2 and TRBJ2-7, with TRBD1 matching 9 bases. Germline V gene lookup returns CDR1 SGHAT and CDR2 FQNNGV. The junction had 7 bases not matched to a gene; V was cut back by 1 base and J by 6 bases. The CDR3 has 15 amino acids. CDR3 in DNA: TGTGCCAGCAGCTTAGGGACAGGGGTAGGGGGCGAGCAGTACTTC. Protein product: CASSLGTGVGGEQYF.

The V call is TRBV7-7, the J call TRBJ2-1; the D is unclear. The germline V gene has CDR1 SSHAT and CDR2 FNYEAQ (reference sequence). This CDR3 region has 13 residues. Trimming took off 1 base at V and 8 bases at J, with 9 bases between the two ends. This chain's CDR3 is CASSLVPQDEQFF. CDR3 nucleotides: TGTGCCAGCAGCTTAGTCCCGCAGGATGAGCAGTTCTTC.

The rearrangement uses TRBV5-3 and TRBJ2-7; 7 bases line up with TRBD2. TRBV5-3 has ORF status, its function being uncertain. There are 15 residues in the CDR3. V gave up 0 bases and J gave up 4 bases; unmatched junction bases: 7. The CDR3 protein is CARSLEPRESYEQYF. The CDR3 nucleotides read TGTGCCAGAAGCTTGGAACCGCGGGAGAGTTACGAGCAGTACTTC.

The genes are TRBV29-1 and TRBJ1-2; tentative D call: TRBD1 (6 bases). This CDR3 is 15 amino acids long. Deletions cut 3 bases from V and 4 bases from J, with 18 bases between. Per the germline V gene, CDR1 is SQVTM and CDR2 is ANQGSEA. CDR3 DNA sequence: TGCAGCGTTGAGGTGGGGAACAGGGACATCTATGGCTACACCTTC. Its protein product is CSVEVGNRDIYGYTF.

Worth noting for this clone: One junction end disagrees with the germline gene, perhaps due to a read error. The chain combines TRBV7-9 with TRBJ2-7; TRBD1 is a possible D gene (5 bases). The CDR3 spans 14 residues. Germline V lookup: CDR1 SEHNR, CDR2 FQNEAQ (reference sequence). The CDR3 spells CASSPETEIYGQYF. The CDR3 bases are TGTGCCAGCAGCCCGGAGACAGAGATCTACGGGCAGTACTTC.

This rearrangement joins TRBV10-3 to TRBJ2-7; 7 bases fit TRBD2. Per the germline V gene, CDR1 is ENHRY and CDR2 is SYGVKD. The V gene end was trimmed by 0 bases and the J gene end by 3 bases; junction bases not matched to a gene: 8. The CDR3 contains 16 residues. CDR3 nucleotide sequence: TGTGCCATCAGTGAGTCTGAGGGAGGGCCGATCTACGAGCAGTACTTC. Amino acids: CAISESEGGPIYEQYF.